The source of this T cell receptor beta chain is a study of molecular identifiers for immune sequencing clone quantification. TCRdb reprocessed the PCR reads with MiXCR, giving one entry per CDR3 protein. This sample has around 460,000 distinct CDR3 sequences; over 20% occur once, and the top ten carry approximately 0.8%. The CDR3 sequence is 13 residues long. Trimming pared 3 bases from V and 3 bases from J, leaving 9 bases between. V usage is TRBV23-1 and J usage is TRBJ2-7, with a weak D call TRBD1 (6 bases). TRBV23-1 is treated as an ORF (open reading frame) with a function not yet certain. Sequencing was carried out using naive CD8+ T cells from blood, with Jurkat cell RNA spiked in. As to subset: FACS-sorted CD8+CD4-CCR7+CD45RA+ naive T cells. The receptor's source is a human donor in good health. Some libraries in this study had Jurkat cell RNA spiked in. This CDR3 is CASSHPGDYEQYF. As DNA, the CDR3 is TGCGCCAGCAGTCACCCAGGGGACTACGAGCAGTACTTC.